These 18 T cell receptor beta chains were all obtained from the same sample, sequenced in a study of control samples from healthy donors and cancer patients. Sequencing was performed with immunoSEQ multiplex PCR; in TCRdb, only in-frame clones are kept and a portion is missing. The sample has approximately 100,000 clones; around 88% are singletons. The sequenced sample consisted of blood. Every receptor here comes from a man younger than 45 in good health.

This chain links TRBV6-5 with TRBJ1-1, with a possible D match to TRBD1 (5 bases). The germline V gene encodes CDR1 MNHEY and CDR2 SVGAGI. This CDR3 is built from 13 residues. Deletions cut 9 bases from V and 6 bases from J, with 17 bases between. The CDR3 sequence is CASRQGLGAEAFF. In DNA, the CDR3 is TGTGCCAGTCGTCAGGGCCTGGGGGCTGAAGCTTTCTTT.

This clone has more than one count but fewer than ten. The chain combines TRBV7-9 with TRBJ2-1; possibly TRBD1 for D (6 bases). CDR1 is SEHNR and CDR2 is FQNEAQ in the germline V gene (reference sequence). Trimming shortened V by 5 bases and J by 5 bases, and 19 bases separated the two germline ends. The CDR3 length is 16 residues. The CDR3 nucleotides are TGTGCCAGCAGCGCCCAGGGGTCCCTACCCAACAATGAGCAGTTCTTC. Protein: CASSAQGSLPNNEQFF.

This rearrangement joins TRBV18 to TRBJ2-7; D gene uncertain. The germline gives CDR1 KGHSH, CDR2 LQKENI. The CDR3 has 12 amino acids. The V end lost 3 bases, the J end lost 7 bases, and 10 bases lay between the germline ends. As DNA, the CDR3 is TGTGCCAGCTCACCGGATCGAGGAGAGCAGTACTTC. Its protein is CASSPDRGEQYF.

This chain joins TRBV29-1 and TRBJ1-1, with 11 bases lining up with TRBD1. V dropped 5 bases and J dropped 0; count of bases not matched to a gene: 2. The CDR3 is made up of 14 amino acids. Per germline, CDR1 SQVTM and CDR2 ANQGSEA. The CDR3 loop reads CSVQDRGLNTEAFF. Written as DNA, the CDR3 is TGCAGCGTTCAGGACAGGGGGCTGAACACTGAAGCTTTCTTT. The full variable domain, rest sourced from reference TRBV29-1 and TRBJ1-1, is SAVISQKPSRDICQRGTSLTIQCQVDSQVTMMFWYRQQPGQSLTLIATANQGSEATYESGFVIDKFPISRPNLTFSTLTVSNMSPEDSSIYLCSVQDRGLNTEAFFGQGTRLTVV.

The V gene is TRBV15, the J gene TRBJ1-1, with D perhaps TRBD1 (5 bases). V was clipped by 1 base and J by 3 bases, with 9 bases between them. The germline CDR1 and CDR2 sequences are LNHNV and YYDKDF (reference sequence). CDR3 length: 14 residues. CDR3 amino acids: CATSRGDGHTEAFF. The CDR3 nucleotides are TGTGCCACCAGCAGAGGGGACGGCCACACTGAAGCTTTCTTT.

The V call is TRBV30, the J call TRBJ1-3; D not resolved. The CDR3 spans 13 residues. CDR1 and CDR2 (germline): GTSNPN, SVGIG (reference sequence). Trimming stripped 7 bases from V and 0 bases from J, with 10 bases between. The CDR3 sequence is CASDRYSGNTIYF. The CDR3 coding sequence is TGTGCCTCGGACCGATACTCTGGAAACACCATATATTTT.

The rearrangement joins TRBV9 to TRBJ2-2; TRBD2 matches at 13 bases. Trimming removed 3 bases from V and 6 bases from J; junction bases left unmatched: 5. Germline V gene sequence: CDR1 SGDLS, CDR2 YYNGEE. This CDR3 has 16 amino acids. The DNA for the CDR3 is TGTGCCAGCAGCGGTACTAGCGGGAGGGCCCCCGGGGAGCTGTTTTTT. Its translation is CASSGTSGRAPGELFF.

The genes are TRBV7-8 and TRBJ1-1; D perhaps matches TRBD1 (5 bases). The CDR3 length is 15 residues. Germline V gene sequence: CDR1 SGHVS, CDR2 FQNEAQ. V lost 2 bases and J lost 5, with 15 bases in between. The CDR3 coding sequence is TGTGCCAGCAGCTTAAGGGATAGGGGAGGAACTGAAGCTTTCTTT. Protein sequence: CASSLRDRGGTEAFF.

The sample holds one count of this clone. The chain combines TRBV10-2 with TRBJ2-7, with TRBD2 matching 10 bases. The CDR3 is 15 amino acids. V shed 6 bases, J shed 3 bases, and the junction held 8 bases outside the gene matches. Germline assignment: CDR1 WSHSY and CDR2 SAAADI. In DNA form, the CDR3 reads TGCGCCAGCAGGGGCCGAGCGGGAGGGAACTACGAGCAGTACTTC. Protein: CASRGRAGGNYEQYF.

This chain links TRBV28 with TRBJ2-5; D is uncertain. CDR1 and CDR2 from the germline V gene are MDHEN and SYDVKM. Trimming took off 1 base at V and 0 bases at J, with 0 bases between the two ends. The CDR3 contains 12 residues. The CDR3 loop is CASSLYQETQYF. The CDR3 coding sequence is TGTGCCAGCAGTTTATACCAAGAGACCCAGTACTTC. Drawing the rest from reference TRBV28 and TRBJ2-5, the complete variable domain is DVKVTQSSRYLVKRTGEKVFLECVQDMDHENMFWYRQDPGLGLRLIYFSYDVKMKEKGDIPEGYSVSREKKERFSLILESASTNQTSMYLCASSLYQETQYFGPGTRLLVL.

This clone was seen only once. The chain carries TRBV5-1 and TRBJ2-3; D unresolved. Germline CDR1 SGHRS, CDR2 YFSETQ. V dropped 2 bases and J dropped 2 bases, with 9 bases sitting between them. This CDR3 is built from 14 residues. The CDR3 nucleotides are TGCGCCAGCAGCTTTTCACTCAACACAGATACGCAGTATTTT. Translated, it gives CASSFSLNTDTQYF.

This chain joins TRBV27 and TRBJ2-7; D might be TRBD2 (5 bases). Trimming pared 5 bases from V and 6 bases from J, leaving 20 bases between. This CDR3 spans 15 amino acids. Germline lookup yields CDR1 MNHEY and CDR2 SMNVEV (reference sequence). For the CDR3, the DNA is TGTGCCAGCAGTGCCACTCGGGGTCTTTCACTCGAGCAGTACTTC. It yields the protein CASSATRGLSLEQYF.

The chain recombines TRBV19 with TRBJ1-1; D is perhaps TRBD1 (5 bases). Per the germline V gene, CDR1 is LNHDA and CDR2 is SQIVND (reference sequence). V lost 6 bases and J 3 bases, leaving 26 bases between the germline ends. This CDR3 comprises 18 residues. The CDR3 region has the DNA TGTGCCAGTAGCGGAACCGGGACCTCAAGGGTATTGGACACTGAAGCTTTCTTT. It yields the protein CASSGTGTSRVLDTEAFF.

This rearrangement joins TRBV19 to TRBJ1-2; no reliable D call. Germline values: CDR1 LNHDA, CDR2 SQIVND (reference sequence). V was pared by 5 bases and J by 2 bases, with 15 bases between. CDR3 size: 15 residues. CDR3: CASSLEASLNYGYTF. The CDR3 DNA reads TGTGCCAGTAGTCTCGAAGCGAGCCTAAACTATGGCTACACCTTC.

This rearrangement joins TRBV24-1 to TRBJ2-2; no clear D. The germline V gene encodes CDR1 KGHDR and CDR2 SFDVKD. Trimming pared 1 base from V and 6 bases from J, leaving 17 bases between. This CDR3 has 17 residues. The chain's CDR3 is CATSDFFPRGNPGELFF. The CDR3, as DNA: TGTGCCACCAGTGATTTCTTCCCTAGAGGCAACCCCGGGGAGCTGTTTTTT.

The chain is built from TRBV27 and TRBJ2-2; D is uncertain. This CDR3 region has 13 residues. The V end lost 5 bases, the J end lost 4 bases, and 8 bases lay between the germline ends. Germline V CDR1 and CDR2: MNHEY, SMNVEV (reference sequence). This chain's CDR3 is CASSPSRTGELFF. The CDR3 coding sequence is TGTGCCAGCAGTCCCTCTCGCACCGGGGAGCTGTTTTTT.

The rearrangement uses TRBV27 and TRBJ2-3; tentatively, D is TRBD2 (6 bases). There are 14 residues in the CDR3. Germline loops: CDR1 MNHEY, CDR2 SMNVEV (reference sequence). V was trimmed by 5 bases and J by 2 bases, leaving 11 bases between them. CDR3 DNA: TGTGCCAGCAGTCGGGCGGGGATCACAGATACGCAGTATTTT. Amino acid sequence: CASSRAGITDTQYF.

This chain links TRBV19 with TRBJ1-1; D gene unclear. Trimming stripped 3 bases from V and 4 bases from J, with 9 bases between. The CDR3 covers 13 residues. Germline CDR1 reads LNHDA; CDR2 reads SQIVND (reference sequence). CDR3 loop: CASSIPPSTEAFF. The CDR3 DNA reads TGTGCCAGTAGTATTCCACCCTCCACTGAAGCTTTCTTT.